These T cell receptor beta chains were read from a single sample in a study of T cell repertoires in cytomegalovirus infection. Their antigen targets remain unknown. TCRdb fed the reads into MiXCR, producing one record per CDR3 protein. The data show about 830,000 distinct CDR3 sequences, 32% seen once. The starting material was cultured CD8+ T cells from PBMCs, obtained from culture after CMV antigen stimulation. These receptors originate from a human donor in good health (CMV status not recorded). Some clones in this sample may be carry-over from other donors' samples. CDR3s include the opening cysteine and the closing phenylalanine or tryptophan. The order of the fields is V gene, clone size, D gene, J gene, CDR3 protein, CDR3 DNA. The D gene is left open where the match is weak. A row's size may be missing; if present it is once, few, many or a size class.

TRBV12-3/TRBV12-4	few	TRBD1	TRBJ2-1	CASSFQVQGNYNEQFF	TGTGCCAGCAGTTTTCAGGTACAGGGGAATTACAATGAGCAGTTCTTC
TRBV7-9	few	TRBD1	TRBJ1-1	CASSLSGGPGGEGSPEAFF	TGTGCCAGCAGCTTGAGTGGTGGGCCAGGGGGCGAGGGTTCTCCTGAAGCTTTCTTT
TRBV9	once	TRBD1	TRBJ1-5	CASSVEGAPTEPQHF	TGTGCCAGCAGCGTAGAGGGGGCGCCGACGGAGCCCCAGCATTTT
TRBV6-2/TRBV6-3	-	TRBD1	TRBJ2-2	CASSFRQGEAGELFF	TGTGCCAGCAGTTTCCGACAGGGGGAGGCCGGGGAGCTGTTTTTT
TRBV7-9	few	-	TRBJ1-2	CASSLVGGPYGYTF	TGTGCCAGCAGCTTAGTGGGGGGACCCTATGGCTACACCTTC
TRBV7-6	many	-	TRBJ2-3	CASSSRGRSTDTQYF	TGTGCCAGCAGTTCAAGGGGCAGGTCCACAGATACGCAGTATTTT
TRBV10-3	few	TRBD1	TRBJ1-2	CAITSRGTDTSNYGYTF	TGTGCCATCACCTCCAGGGGGACGGATACTTCTAACTATGGCTACACCTTC
TRBV12-3/TRBV12-4	-	TRBD2	TRBJ2-2	CASTLVAGDFANTGELFF	TGTGCCAGCACCTTAGTAGCGGGGGACTTCGCGAACACCGGGGAGCTGTTTTTT
TRBV12-3/TRBV12-4	many	TRBD1	TRBJ2-1	CASSATGQGAYNEQFF	TGTGCCAGCAGCGCTACCGGACAGGGGGCTTACAATGAGCAGTTCTTC
TRBV27	few	-	TRBJ1-6	CASRNREISYNSPLHF	TGTGCCAGCCGAAACAGGGAGATCTCCTATAATTCACCCCTCCACTTT
TRBV6-6	few	TRBD2	TRBJ2-5	CASSYGYNIAGGPFLETQYF	TGTGCCAGCAGTTACGGCTATAACATCGCGGGGGGGCCCTTTTTGGAGACCCAGTACTTC
TRBV7-2	many	-	TRBJ1-4	CASSLGSADSTNEKLFF	TGTGCCAGCAGCTTAGGGTCGGCGGATTCAACTAATGAAAAACTGTTTTTT
TRBV12-3/TRBV12-4	few	TRBD1	TRBJ1-3	CASDRGSGNTIYF	TGTGCCAGCGACAGGGGATCTGGAAACACCATATATTTT
TRBV7-9	many	-	TRBJ2-1	CASAGQAYNEQFF	TGTGCCAGCGCCGGGCAGGCCTACAATGAGCAGTTCTTC
TRBV12-3/TRBV12-4	few	TRBD2	TRBJ2-1	CASSFGGGVEQFF	TGTGCCAGCAGTTTCGGGGGGGGGGTTGAGCAGTTCTTC
TRBV15	-	TRBD2	TRBJ2-3	CATSRPIAGGPLYTDTQYF	TGTGCCACCAGCAGGCCAATAGCGGGGGGGCCTCTTTACACAGATACGCAGTATTTT
TRBV28	-	TRBD2	TRBJ2-3	CASSQLAGGADTQYF	TGTGCCAGCAGTCAACTAGCGGGGGGCGCAGATACGCAGTATTTT
TRBV11-2	many	-	TRBJ1-3	CASSFRGIGNTIYF	TGTGCCAGCAGCTTCAGGGGTATTGGAAACACCATATATTTT
TRBV7-9	-	TRBD1	TRBJ1-2	CASSFGQGNYGYTF	TGTGCCAGCAGCTTTGGACAGGGGAACTATGGCTACACCTTC
TRBV13	-	-	TRBJ1-1	CASSLVLAPQANTEAFF	TGTGCCAGCAGCTTAGTTTTGGCACCGCAAGCTAACACTGAAGCTTTCTTT
TRBV7-6	-	-	TRBJ1-4	CTSSLRPPGEKLFF	TGTACCAGCAGCTTACGCCCCCCGGGGGAAAAACTGTTTTTT
TRBV5-5	-	-	TRBJ1-1	CANSPGQLLNTEAFF	TGTGCCAACAGCCCCGGACAGCTCTTGAACACTGAAGCTTTCTTT